The source of this T cell receptor (beta chain) is a study of T-cell memory formation after mild COVID-19 (TCRdb year 2021). Background on the whole study: Most TCR sequence clusters were specific to one of the two donors. In two donors, T-cell clones that expanded and contracted after mild COVID-19 were tracked by sequencing TCRalpha and TCRbeta repertoires over time. The cohort comprised two young, previously healthy adult volunteers, one female and one male.

Ficoll-Paque density gradient centrifugation was the method used to isolate PBMCs. Reading from cysteine to phenylalanine, the CDR3 counts 19 amino acids. Only the CDR3 DNA stays, 57 bases, in frame from base 1. The germline V gene provides CDR1 SGHRS and CDR2 YFSETQ. Trimming costs V 1 base and J 1 base, and their ends lie 24 bases apart. A note on this clonotype: The specificity of this receptor is unknown. No quality values exist for individual bases; no much larger clone is one base distant.

Summary of the overall study and its limitations: Clones that contracted from day 15 to 85 showed balanced CD4/CD8 phenotypes, whereas a second wave of clones that expanded from day 15 to 37 leaned towards CD4+. Whether the second-wave clones peaking on day 37 were SARS-CoV-2 specific was not confirmed. Contracting CD4+ clones turned up mainly in the CM and EM memory subsets, whereas EMRA was where CD8+ clones were enriched. Some responding clones were detected in pre-infection memory, which suggested that pre-existing cross-reactive memory T cells had joined the SARS-CoV-2 response. The study covered only two mild cases, and larger cohorts including severe cases with pre-infection samples were considered necessary.

Sequencer: Illumina NovaSeq 6000. cDNA libraries for TCRalpha and TCRbeta were prepared by 5'RACE using constant-segment primers, with sample barcodes and unique molecular identifiers added. RNA was extracted from every sample with Trizol reagent. Amplification of the libraries took two PCR steps, and the second step added a second sample barcode plus Illumina TruSeq adapters. Libraries were sequenced on an Illumina NovaSeq with 2 x 150 bp paired-end reads. Regarding the original processing steps: Reads were demultiplexed and collapsed into UMI-guided consensus sequences with migec v1.2.7. Using mixcr v2.1.11, UMI consensuses were aligned to TRA and TRB V and J templates and then assembled into clonotypes. A clonotype was counted as expanded or contracted only when both edgeR and NoisET called the clonotype significant, with the noise models trained on biological replicates. For edgeR calls, a false discovery rate-adjusted p below 0.01 and a log2 fold-change threshold of 1 were applied. As an exploratory analysis of dynamics, max-normalized trajectories of the 1000 most abundant clonotypes were examined with PCA combined with hierarchical clustering. The CD4 or CD8 phenotype of responding clones was assigned using the separately sequenced CD4+ and CD8+ repertoires. TCRdb reprocessed the public reads (quality trimming at Q25 with fastp, clone calling with MiXCR) and kept in-frame beta chains. A single entry per CDR3 protein holds the most common genes and DNA from its merged rows. In this record, the V and J calls reflect TCRdb's handling and not the investigators' own analysis. A total of 400,000 to 550,000 distinct CDR3 sequences appear in this sample, around 27% of them only once. The biggest ten clones account for 12% of the sample.

The TCR originated in an adult woman who had mild COVID-19 (a few samples of this study predate the infection). The sample titles of this study are shuffled in the database, so cell type and time point are left out; the donor was told from shared clones. The sample consisted of PBMCs or a T cell subset sorted from them (not recorded which). The chain is assembled from TRBV5-1 and TRBJ2-7; a confident D gene designation cannot be given. The CDR3 has the sequence CASSLIGSAAGRGSYEQYF. In nucleotides, the sequence is TGCGCCAGCAGCTTGATTGGATCTGCGGCCGGTCGAGGTTCCTACGAGCAGTACTTC.